This T cell receptor beta chain originates from a study of CD8 T cells in Susac syndrome. Reverse transcription of 0.5 to 1 ug RNA was performed with random hexamers. TCR beta CDR3 was amplified by immunoSEQ covering 54 Vbeta and 13 Jbeta. TCRdb used MiXCR to reprocess the immunoSEQ multiplex PCR reads, holding one entry per CDR3 protein. The table records 200,000 to 250,000 distinct CDR3 sequences, around 90% of them present only once. Per the germline V gene, CDR1 is SGHTA and CDR2 is FQGNSA. The CDR3 is 15 residues long. The V end was cut by 4 bases, the J end by 6 bases, with 16 bases between. Negative magnetic isolation gave CD8+ and CD4+ cells; FACS enriched CD8+ TEMRA.

This sequence joins TRBV7-2 and TRBJ1-5; a possible D gene is TRBD1 (5 bases). This clonotype originated in a human donor with multiple sclerosis. Sequencing used CD8+ T cells from PBMCs. CDR3 protein: CASSWGPYSGQPQHF. CDR3 sequence (DNA): TGTGCCAGCAGCTGGGGACCGTATAGCGGTCAGCCCCAGCATTTT. The entire variable domain, with the rest obtained from reference TRBV7-2 and TRBJ1-5, is as follows: GAGVSQSPSNKVTEKGKDVELRCDPISGHTALYWYRQSLGQGLEFLIYFQGNSAPDKSGLPSDRFSAERTGGSVSTLTIQRTQQEDSAVYLCASSWGPYSGQPQHFGDGTRLSIL.